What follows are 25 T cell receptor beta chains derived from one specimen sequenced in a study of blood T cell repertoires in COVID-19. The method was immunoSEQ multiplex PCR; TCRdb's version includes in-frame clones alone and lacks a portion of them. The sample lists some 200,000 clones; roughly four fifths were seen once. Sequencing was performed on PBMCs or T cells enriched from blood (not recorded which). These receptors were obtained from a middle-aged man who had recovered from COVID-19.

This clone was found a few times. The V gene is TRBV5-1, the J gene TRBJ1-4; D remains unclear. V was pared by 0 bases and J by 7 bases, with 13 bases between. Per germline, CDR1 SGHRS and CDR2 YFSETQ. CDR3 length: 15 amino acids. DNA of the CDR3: TGCGCCAGCAGCTTGGGCCGGGGAGGGAGTGAAAAACTGTTTTTT. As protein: CASSLGRGGSEKLFF.

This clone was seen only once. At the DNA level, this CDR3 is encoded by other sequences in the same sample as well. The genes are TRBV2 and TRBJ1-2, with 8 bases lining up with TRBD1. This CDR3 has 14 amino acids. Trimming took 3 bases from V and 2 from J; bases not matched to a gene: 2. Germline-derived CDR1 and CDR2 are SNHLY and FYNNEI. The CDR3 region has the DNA TGTGCCAGCAGTGAGTACAGGGGGAACTATGGCTACACCTTC. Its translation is CASSEYRGNYGYTF.

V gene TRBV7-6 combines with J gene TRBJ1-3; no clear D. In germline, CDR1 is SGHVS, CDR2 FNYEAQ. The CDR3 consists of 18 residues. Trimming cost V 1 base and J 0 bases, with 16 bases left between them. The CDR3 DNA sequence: TGTGCCAGCAGCTTAGTAACGGAGGACGGCTTCTCTGGAAACACCATATATTTT. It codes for CASSLVTEDGFSGNTIYF.

The CDR3 sequence: CASRDRPNQPQHF. CDR3 DNA sequence: TGTGCCAGTCGAGACAGGCCCAATCAGCCCCAGCATTTT. The chain carries TRBV19 and TRBJ1-5; TRBD1 is a possible D gene (6 bases). In germline, CDR1 is LNHDA, CDR2 SQIVND (reference sequence). The ends were cut back, 8 bases at V and 3 bases at J, with 11 bases in the middle. The CDR3 contains 13 residues.

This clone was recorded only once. DNA for the CDR3: TGTGCCTGTGGACAGCCGAACACTGAAGCTTTCTTT. Translated: CACGQPNTEAFF. The V and J genes are TRBV30 and TRBJ1-1; the D gene is possibly TRBD1 (6 bases). With 6 bases removed from V and 1 base from J, the gap between germline ends came to 9 bases. This CDR3 has 12 residues. Germline V gives CDR1 GTSNPN, CDR2 SVGIG (reference sequence).

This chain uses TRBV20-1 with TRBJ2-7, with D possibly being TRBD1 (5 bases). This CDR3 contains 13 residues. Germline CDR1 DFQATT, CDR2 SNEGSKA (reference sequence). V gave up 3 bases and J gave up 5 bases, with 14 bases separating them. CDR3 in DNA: TGCAGTGCTAGTTTAGGGGCCCAGGACGAGCAGTACTTC. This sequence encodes CSASLGAQDEQYF.

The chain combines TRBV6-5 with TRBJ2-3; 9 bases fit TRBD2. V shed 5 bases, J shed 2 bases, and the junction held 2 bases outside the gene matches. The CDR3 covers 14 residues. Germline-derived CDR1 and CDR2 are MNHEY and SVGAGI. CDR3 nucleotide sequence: TGTGCCAGCAGTCGACTAGCGGCCACAGATACGCAGTATTTT. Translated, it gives CASSRLAATDTQYF.

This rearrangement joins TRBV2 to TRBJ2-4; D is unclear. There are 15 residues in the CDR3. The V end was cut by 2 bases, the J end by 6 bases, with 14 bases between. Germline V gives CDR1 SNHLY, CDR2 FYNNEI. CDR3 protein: CASSERGQVGNIQYF. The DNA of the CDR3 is TGTGCCAGCAGTGAACGTGGGCAGGTGGGAAACATTCAGTACTTC.

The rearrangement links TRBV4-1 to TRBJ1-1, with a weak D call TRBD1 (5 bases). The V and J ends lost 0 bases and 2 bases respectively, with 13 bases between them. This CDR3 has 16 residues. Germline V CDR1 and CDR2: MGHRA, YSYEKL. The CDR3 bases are TGCGCCAGCAGCCAAGATCGTATAGGGGATAACACTGAAGCTTTCTTT. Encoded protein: CASSQDRIGDNTEAFF.

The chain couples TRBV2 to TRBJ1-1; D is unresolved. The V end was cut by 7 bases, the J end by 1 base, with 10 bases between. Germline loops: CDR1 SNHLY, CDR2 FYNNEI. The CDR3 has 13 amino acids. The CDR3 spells CASNKEPNTEAFF. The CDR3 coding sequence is TGTGCCAGCAATAAGGAGCCGAACACTGAAGCTTTCTTT.

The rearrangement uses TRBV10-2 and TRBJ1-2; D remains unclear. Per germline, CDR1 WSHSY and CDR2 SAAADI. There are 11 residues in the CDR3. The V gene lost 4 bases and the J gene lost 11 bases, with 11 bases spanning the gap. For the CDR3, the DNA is TGCGCCAGCAGTGCCGGGGTGGATTACACCTTC. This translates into CASSAGVDYTF.

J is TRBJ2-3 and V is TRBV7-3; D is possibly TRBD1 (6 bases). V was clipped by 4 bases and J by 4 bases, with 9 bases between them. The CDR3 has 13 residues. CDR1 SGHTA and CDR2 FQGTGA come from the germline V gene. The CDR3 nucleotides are TGTGCCAGCAGCTCACAGGGTGCAGATACGCAGTATTTT. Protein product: CASSSQGADTQYF.

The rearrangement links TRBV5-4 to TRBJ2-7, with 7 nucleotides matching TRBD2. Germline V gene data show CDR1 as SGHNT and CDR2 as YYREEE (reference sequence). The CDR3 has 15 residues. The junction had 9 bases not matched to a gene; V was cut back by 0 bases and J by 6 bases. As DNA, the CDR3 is TGTGCCAGCAGCTTGGAGAGGGCGGGAGTTGGCGAGCAGTACGTC. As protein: CASSLERAGVGEQYV.

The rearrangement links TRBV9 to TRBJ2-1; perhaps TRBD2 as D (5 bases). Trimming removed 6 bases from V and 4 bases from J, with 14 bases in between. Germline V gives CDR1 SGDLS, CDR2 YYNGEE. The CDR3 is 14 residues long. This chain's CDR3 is CASTRERGYNEQFF. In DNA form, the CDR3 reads TGTGCCAGCACCCGAGAACGGGGTTACAATGAGCAGTTCTTC.

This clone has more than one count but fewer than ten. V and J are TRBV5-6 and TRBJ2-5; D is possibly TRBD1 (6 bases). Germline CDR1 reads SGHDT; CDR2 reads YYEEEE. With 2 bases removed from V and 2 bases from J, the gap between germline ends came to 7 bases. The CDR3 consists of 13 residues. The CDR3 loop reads CASSFGQQETQYF. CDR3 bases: TGTGCCAGCAGCTTTGGACAGCAAGAGACCCAGTACTTC.

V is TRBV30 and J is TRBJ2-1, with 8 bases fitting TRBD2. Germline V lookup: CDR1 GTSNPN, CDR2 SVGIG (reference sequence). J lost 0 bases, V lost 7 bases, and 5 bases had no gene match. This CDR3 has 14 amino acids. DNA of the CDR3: TGTGCCTCCACCGGGACTAGCTCCTACAATGAGCAGTTCTTC. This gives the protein CASTGTSSYNEQFF.

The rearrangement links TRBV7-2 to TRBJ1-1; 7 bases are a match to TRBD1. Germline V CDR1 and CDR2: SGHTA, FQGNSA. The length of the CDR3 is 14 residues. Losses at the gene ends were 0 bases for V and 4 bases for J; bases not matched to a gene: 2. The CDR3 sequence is CASSLARGSTEAFF. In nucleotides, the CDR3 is TGTGCCAGCAGCTTAGCCAGGGGGAGCACTGAAGCTTTCTTT. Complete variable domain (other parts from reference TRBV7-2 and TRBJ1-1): GAGVSQSPSNKVTEKGKDVELRCDPISGHTALYWYRQSLGQGLEFLIYFQGNSAPDKSGLPSDRFSAERTGGSVSTLTIQRTQQEDSAVYLCASSLARGSTEAFFGQGTRLTVV.

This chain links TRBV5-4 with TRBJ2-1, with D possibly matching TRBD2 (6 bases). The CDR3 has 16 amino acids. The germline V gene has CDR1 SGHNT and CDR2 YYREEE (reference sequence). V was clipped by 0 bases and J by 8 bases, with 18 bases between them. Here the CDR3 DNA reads TGTGCCAGCAGCTTGGGACGGGGGAGTTCGGCATATGAGCAGTTCTTC. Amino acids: CASSLGRGSSAYEQFF.

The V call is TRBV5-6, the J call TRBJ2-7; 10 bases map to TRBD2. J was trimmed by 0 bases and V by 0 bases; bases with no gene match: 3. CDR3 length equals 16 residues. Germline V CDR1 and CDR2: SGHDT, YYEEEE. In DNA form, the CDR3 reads TGTGCCAGCAGCTTGGTAGCGGGAGGTAGCTCCTACGAGCAGTACTTC. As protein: CASSLVAGGSSYEQYF.

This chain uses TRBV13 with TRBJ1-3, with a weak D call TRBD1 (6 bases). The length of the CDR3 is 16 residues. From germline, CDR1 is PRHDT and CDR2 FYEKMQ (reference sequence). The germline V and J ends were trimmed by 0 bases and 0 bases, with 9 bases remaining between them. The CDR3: CASSLGDRSSGNTIYF. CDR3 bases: TGTGCCAGCAGCTTAGGAGACAGGTCCTCTGGAAACACCATATATTTT.

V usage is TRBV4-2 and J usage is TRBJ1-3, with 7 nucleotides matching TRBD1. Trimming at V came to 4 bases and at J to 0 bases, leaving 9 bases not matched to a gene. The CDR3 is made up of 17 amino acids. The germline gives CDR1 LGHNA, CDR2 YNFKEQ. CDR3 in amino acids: CASSLSGTADSGNTIYF. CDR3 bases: TGTGCCAGCAGCCTCTCCGGGACAGCGGACTCTGGAAACACCATATATTTT.

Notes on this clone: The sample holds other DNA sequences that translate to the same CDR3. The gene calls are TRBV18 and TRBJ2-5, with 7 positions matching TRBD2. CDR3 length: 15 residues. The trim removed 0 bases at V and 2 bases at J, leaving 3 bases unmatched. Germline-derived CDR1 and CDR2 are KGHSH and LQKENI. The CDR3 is CASSPPVSGQETQYF. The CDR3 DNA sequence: TGTGCCAGCTCACCACCGGTTAGCGGGCAAGAGACCCAGTACTTC.

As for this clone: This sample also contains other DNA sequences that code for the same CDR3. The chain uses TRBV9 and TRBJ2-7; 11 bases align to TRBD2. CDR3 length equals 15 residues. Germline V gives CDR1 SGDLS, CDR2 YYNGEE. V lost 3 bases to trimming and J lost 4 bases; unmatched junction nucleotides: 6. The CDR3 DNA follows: TGTGCCAGCAGCGGCGGGCTAGCGGGAGGTTACGAGCAGTACTTC. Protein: CASSGGLAGGYEQYF.

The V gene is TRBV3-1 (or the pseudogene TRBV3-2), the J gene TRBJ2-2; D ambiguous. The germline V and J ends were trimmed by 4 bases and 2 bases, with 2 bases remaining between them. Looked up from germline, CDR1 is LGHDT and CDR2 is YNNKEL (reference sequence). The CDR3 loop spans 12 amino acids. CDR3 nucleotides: TGTGCCAGCAGCCTAAACACCGGGGAGCTGTTTTTT. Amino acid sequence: CASSLNTGELFF.

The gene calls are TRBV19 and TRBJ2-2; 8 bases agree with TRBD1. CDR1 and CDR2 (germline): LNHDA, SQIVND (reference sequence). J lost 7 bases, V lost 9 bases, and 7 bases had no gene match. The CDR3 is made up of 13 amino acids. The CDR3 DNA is TGTGCCAGCAGACAGGGGCTGGGCGGGGAGCTGTTTTTT. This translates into CASRQGLGGELFF.